This section outlines one T cell receptor beta chain sequence together with its context. The data originate from a study of CD8 T cells in Susac syndrome. FACS enriched CD8+ TEMRA cells, while bulk CD8+ and CD4+ were negatively isolated. Random hexamers primed reverse transcription of about 0.5 to 1 ug RNA. By means of immunoSEQ multiplex PCR, TCR beta CDR3 spanning 54 Vbeta and 13 Jbeta underwent amplification. MiXCR, applied by TCRdb to the immunoSEQ multiplex PCR reads, yields one record per CDR3 protein. Among 300,000 to 350,000 distinct CDR3 sequences listed, roughly 94% were seen once. The CDR3 spans 11 residues. Trimming took off 6 bases at V and 5 bases at J, with 8 bases between the two ends. Germline lookup yields CDR1 SGHAT and CDR2 FQNNGV.

Material for sequencing was CD4+ T cells from PBMCs. The receptor comes from a human donor with multiple sclerosis. The chain employs TRBV11-2 and TRBJ2-7; D not resolved. As DNA, the CDR3 is TGTGCCAGCAGTGTGAAGGACGAGCAGTACTTC. Its translation: CASSVKDEQYF.